Following are 2 T cell receptor beta chains from one sample sequenced in a study of blood T cell repertoires in COVID-19. The protocol was immunoSEQ multiplex PCR, while the TCRdb copy is restricted to in-frame clones and leaves out a portion. Of about 140,000 clones in the sample, about 80% were seen once. The specimen sequenced was PBMCs or T cells enriched from blood (not recorded which). These receptors were obtained from a woman under 30 who had been exposed to COVID-19.

The chain carries TRBV29-1 and TRBJ1-1, with D possibly TRBD1 on 5 matching bases. This CDR3 region has 13 residues. V was trimmed by 6 bases and J by 0 bases, leaving 11 bases between them. CDR1 is SQVTM, CDR2 ANQGSEA, per germline. The CDR3 region has the DNA TGCAGCGTGGGGACTCTCTTGAACACTGAAGCTTTCTTT. Residues: CSVGTLLNTEAFF.

This sequence joins TRBV28 and TRBJ1-3, with a weak D call TRBD1 (6 bases). From germline, CDR1 is MDHEN and CDR2 SYDVKM. The CDR3 loop spans 15 amino acids. With 3 bases removed from V and 4 bases from J, the gap between germline ends came to 13 bases. CDR3 bases: TGTGCCAGCAGTTTCTTGTGGGGGCAAGGAAACACCATATATTTT. This sequence encodes CASSFLWGQGNTIYF.